This TCR beta chain was captured in a study of blood T cell repertoires in COVID-19. Sequencing was performed with immunoSEQ multiplex PCR; in TCRdb, only in-frame clones are kept and a portion is missing. The sample holds roughly 9,200 clones, under 90% seen once. The CDR3 covers 14 residues. CDR1 is SNHLY and CDR2 is FYNNEI in the germline V gene. V was pared by 9 bases and J by 3 bases, with 8 bases of the junction left unmatched. The sample was peripheral blood. The TCR sequence derives from a man between 70 and 80 years old with active COVID-19. This chain uses TRBV2 with TRBJ1-1; 9 bases align to TRBD1. The chain's CDR3 is CARRGQGGHTEAFF. CDR3 DNA sequence: TGTGCCAGGCGGGGACAGGGCGGACACACTGAAGCTTTCTTT.